One and the same sample provided the 2 T cell receptor beta chains below, sequenced in a study of blood T cell repertoires in COVID-19. TCRdb keeps only in-frame clones here, not all; method: immunoSEQ multiplex PCR. This sample has hundreds of thousands of clones; approximately 87% occur once, and the top ten carry approximately 9.3%. The source material was PBMCs or T cells enriched from blood (not recorded which). These receptors all come from a woman aged 45-60 years who had recovered from COVID-19.

This clone was picked up a small number of times. The chain carries TRBV6-1 and TRBJ1-3, with D maybe TRBD1 (5 bases). Trimming took off 0 bases at V and 1 base at J, with 10 bases between the two ends. CDR1 MNHNS and CDR2 SASEGT come from the germline V gene. The CDR3 spans 16 residues. In nucleotides, the CDR3 is TGTGCCAGCAGTGAAGCCGGCAGGGATTCTGGAAACACCATATATTTT. Translating gives CASSEAGRDSGNTIYF.

This chain uses TRBV28 with TRBJ1-2; tentative D call: TRBD1 (5 bases). Germline V CDR1 and CDR2: MDHEN, SYDVKM. V lost 6 bases and J lost 2, with 22 bases in between. The CDR3 totals 17 residues. As DNA, the CDR3 is TGTGCCAGCAGAGCCGCCATCGGGACTCAGGACAACTATGGCTACACCTTC. Translation: CASRAAIGTQDNYGYTF.